These T cell receptor beta chains were read from a single sample in a study of early T cells in non-severe SARS-CoV-2 infection. TCRdb reprocessed the 5' RACE reads via MiXCR and lists one record per CDR3 protein. The data contain 70,000 to 95,000 distinct CDR3 sequences, roughly 15% of them singletons. Specimen: whole blood. The receptor source for this set is an adult who was a healthcare worker with PCR-confirmed SARS-CoV-2 infection or an uninfected control (not recorded which). Both conserved end residues are part of each CDR3. A D gene is named only where the DNA matches it firmly. Rows may omit the clone size; those that give it use once, few, many or a size class.

clone size: few; J gene: TRBJ1-5; V gene: TRBV21-1; D gene: .; CDR3 protein: CASSCLGPQHF; CDR3 DNA: TGTGCCAGCAGCTGCTTGGGGCCCCAGCATTTT
clone size: many; J gene: TRBJ2-5; V gene: TRBV2; D gene: TRBD2; CDR3 protein: CASPPGGLPYQETQYF; CDR3 DNA: TGTGCCAGCCCCCCGGGGGGACTACCGTACCAAGAGACCCAGTACTTC
clone size: .; J gene: TRBJ2-4; V gene: TRBV7-3; D gene: .; CDR3 protein: CASSLTIGGLAKNIQYF; CDR3 DNA: TGTGCCAGCAGCTTAACTATTGGCGGTTTAGCCAAAAACATTCAGTACTTC
clone size: few; J gene: TRBJ2-1; V gene: TRBV7-3; D gene: TRBD2; CDR3 protein: CASSQFILIAGDPLSPYNEQFF; CDR3 DNA: TGTGCCAGCAGCCAATTTATTTTGATAGCGGGGGACCCCTTGAGCCCCTACAATGAGCAGTTCTTC
clone size: .; J gene: TRBJ1-6; V gene: TRBV13; D gene: .; CDR3 protein: CASTQGTGSPLHF; CDR3 DNA: TGTGCCAGCACTCAGGGGACGGGATCACCCCTCCACTTT
clone size: .; J gene: TRBJ2-4; V gene: TRBV20-1; D gene: .; CDR3 protein: CSAVEGIKNIQYF; CDR3 DNA: TGCAGTGCTGTTGAGGGGATCAAAAACATTCAGTACTTC
clone size: many; J gene: TRBJ2-3; V gene: TRBV7-6; D gene: TRBD2; CDR3 protein: CASSGRGVGTDTQYF; CDR3 DNA: TGTGCCAGCAGCGGACGGGGGGTTGGGACAGATACGCAGTATTTT
clone size: .; J gene: TRBJ2-1; V gene: TRBV3-1; D gene: TRBD1; CDR3 protein: CASSVYRGPGGNEQFF; CDR3 DNA: TGTGCCAGCAGCGTGTACAGGGGGCCCGGCGGGAATGAGCAGTTCTTC
clone size: few; J gene: TRBJ1-4; V gene: TRBV6-5; D gene: .; CDR3 protein: CASSYTGLNEKLFF; CDR3 DNA: TGTGCCAGCAGTTATACAGGGTTAAATGAAAAACTGTTTTTT
clone size: many; J gene: TRBJ1-6; V gene: TRBV5-1; D gene: .; CDR3 protein: CASSLGEGMNSPLHF; CDR3 DNA: TGCGCCAGCAGCTTGGGGGAAGGGATGAATTCACCCCTCCACTTT
clone size: many; J gene: TRBJ2-2; V gene: TRBV7-3; D gene: TRBD2; CDR3 protein: CASSSSGQRGFGELFF; CDR3 DNA: TGTGCCAGCAGCTCCTCTGGGCAGCGGGGGTTCGGGGAGCTGTTTTTT
clone size: .; J gene: TRBJ1-1; V gene: TRBV5-5; D gene: .; CDR3 protein: CASSLQSNTEAFF; CDR3 DNA: TGTGCCAGCAGCTTGCAGTCAAACACTGAAGCTTTCTTT
clone size: few; J gene: TRBJ2-2; V gene: TRBV4-2; D gene: TRBD2; CDR3 protein: CASSQALAGGLTGELFF; CDR3 DNA: TGTGCCAGCAGCCAAGCGCTAGCGGGGGGGCTGACCGGGGAGCTGTTTTTT
clone size: many; J gene: TRBJ1-3; V gene: TRBV9; D gene: .; CDR3 protein: CASSLTSRTVGNTIYF; CDR3 DNA: TGTGCCAGCAGCCTGACGTCGAGGACAGTAGGAAACACCATATATTTT
clone size: .; J gene: TRBJ2-2; V gene: TRBV29-1; D gene: TRBD2; CDR3 protein: CSVEAGRGNTGELFF; CDR3 DNA: TGCAGCGTTGAGGCGGGGAGGGGGAACACCGGGGAGCTGTTTTTT
clone size: .; J gene: TRBJ1-3; V gene: TRBV6-5; D gene: TRBD1; CDR3 protein: CASRRDSAGNTIYF; CDR3 DNA: TGTGCCAGCAGACGGGACAGCGCTGGAAACACCATATATTTT
clone size: few; J gene: TRBJ1-6; V gene: TRBV2; D gene: .; CDR3 protein: CASSEVEGRSKSLHF; CDR3 DNA: TGTGCCAGCAGTGAAGTCGAGGGACGGTCAAAATCCCTCCACTTT
clone size: few; J gene: TRBJ1-4; V gene: TRBV12-3/TRBV12-4; D gene: .; CDR3 protein: CASSFGRTNEKLFF; CDR3 DNA: TGTGCCAGCAGTTTCGGCAGGACGAATGAAAAACTGTTTTTT
clone size: few; J gene: TRBJ1-6; V gene: TRBV27; D gene: .; CDR3 protein: CASSLVGYNSPLHF; CDR3 DNA: TGTGCCAGCAGTTTGGTAGGGTATAATTCACCCCTCCACTTT
clone size: few; J gene: TRBJ2-5; V gene: TRBV2; D gene: TRBD2; CDR3 protein: CASRGTSTQETQYF; CDR3 DNA: TGTGCCAGCAGAGGGACTAGCACCCAAGAGACCCAGTACTTC
clone size: few; J gene: TRBJ2-5; V gene: TRBV20-1; D gene: .; CDR3 protein: CSAERQETQYF; CDR3 DNA: TGCAGTGCGGAGAGACAAGAGACCCAGTACTTC
clone size: many; J gene: TRBJ2-1; V gene: TRBV4-1; D gene: .; CDR3 protein: CASSQAGSGNEQFF; CDR3 DNA: TGCGCCAGCAGCCAAGCCGGCAGCGGGAATGAGCAGTTCTTC
clone size: .; J gene: TRBJ1-2; V gene: TRBV29-1; D gene: TRBD1; CDR3 protein: CSVGDSYYSYTF; CDR3 DNA: TGCAGCGTTGGGGACAGCTACTATAGCTACACCTTC
clone size: few; J gene: TRBJ1-5; V gene: TRBV27; D gene: .; CDR3 protein: CASSLNWGNQPQHF; CDR3 DNA: TGTGCCAGCAGTTTAAACTGGGGGAATCAGCCCCAGCATTTT
clone size: .; J gene: TRBJ2-3; V gene: TRBV3-1; D gene: .; CDR3 protein: CASSQGEIAGDTQYF; CDR3 DNA: TGTGCCAGCAGCCAAGGGGAAATAGCAGGAGATACGCAGTATTTT
clone size: many; J gene: TRBJ2-3; V gene: TRBV6-1; D gene: .; CDR3 protein: CASQGKAAADTQYF; CDR3 DNA: TGTGCCAGCCAAGGGAAAGCGGCGGCAGATACGCAGTATTTT
clone size: .; J gene: TRBJ1-1; V gene: TRBV28; D gene: .; CDR3 protein: CASSPLGNTEAFF; CDR3 DNA: TGTGCCAGCAGCCCCTTAGGGAACACTGAAGCTTTCTTT
clone size: few; J gene: TRBJ2-1; V gene: TRBV3-1; D gene: TRBD1; CDR3 protein: CASSHPGTGYNEQFF; CDR3 DNA: TGTGCCAGCAGCCACCCCGGGACAGGCTACAATGAGCAGTTCTTC